One and the same sample provided the 5 T cell receptor beta chains below, sequenced in a study of T cells in Graves' hyperthyroidism and ophthalmopathy. TCR beta CDR3 regions were amplified from RNA. HTBI primers drove first-round RT-PCR of the TCR CDR3. Each CDR3 protein gets one entry after TCRdb re-called the multiplex PCR reads with MiXCR. The table lists about 590,000 distinct CDR3 sequences, approximately 14% of them singletons. Source material: blood. Receptors originate from a woman in her twenties or thirties with Graves' hyperthyroidism.

This clonotype was counted a few times. V gene TRBV30 combines with J gene TRBJ2-7; 14 bases line up with TRBD2. Trimming cost V 2 bases and J 7 bases; bases outside gene matches: 10. The CDR3 is 16 amino acids. CDR1 is GTSNPN and CDR2 is SVGIG in the germline V gene (reference sequence). The CDR3 nucleotides read TGTGCCTGGAGTACAGGACTAGCGGGAGGAACTGTGGAGCAGTACTTC. It yields the protein CAWSTGLAGGTVEQYF. The variable domain in full, completed from reference TRBV30 and TRBJ2-7, reads SQTIHQWPATLVQPVGSPLSLECTVEGTSNPNLYWYRQAAGRGLQLLFYSVGIGQISSEVPQNLSASRPQDRQFILSSKKLLLSDSGFYLCAWSTGLAGGTVEQYFGPGTRLTVT.

This clonotype was seen only a few times. V is TRBV6-1 and J is TRBJ1-1; 8 bases are a match to TRBD1. Germline CDR1 MNHNS, CDR2 SASEGT. This CDR3 comprises 14 residues. The V gene end was trimmed by 7 bases and the J gene end by 5 bases; junction bases not matched to a gene: 9. The CDR3 region is CASTLTGAGTEAFF. The CDR3 coding sequence is TGTGCCAGCACCCTGACAGGGGCGGGTACTGAAGCTTTCTTT.

This clonotype occurred many times. This chain uses TRBV20-1 with TRBJ2-7, with D uncertain. Per the germline V gene, CDR1 is DFQATT and CDR2 is SNEGSKA (reference sequence). Trimming took 0 bases from V and 6 from J, leaving 9 bases between them. CDR3 length: 12 residues. The CDR3 region has the DNA TGCAGTGCTAGAGATCCGCCCATCGAGCAGTACTTC. The encoded protein is CSARDPPIEQYF.

V usage is TRBV9 and J usage is TRBJ2-1; D is perhaps TRBD2 (5 bases). This CDR3 region has 15 residues. The V gene's germline CDR1 is SGDLS and CDR2 YYNGEE. V was shortened by 0 bases and J by 7 bases, with 14 bases between the two germline ends. CDR3 nucleotide sequence: TGTGCCAGCAGCGTAGTCGGGGTTGGGATAAATGAGCAGTTCTTC. Its protein product is CASSVVGVGINEQFF.

For this clonotype: Because the CDR3 is missing its conserved closing phenylalanine or tryptophan, this is likely a read error. This chain uses TRBV5-1 with TRBJ2-6; 8 bases match TRBD1. CDR1 and CDR2 (germline): SGHRS, YFSETQ. With 0 bases clipped from V and 4 bases from J, the junction kept 6 bases outside the gene matches. This CDR3 has 17 residues. The CDR3, as DNA: TGCGCCAGCAGCTTGGGACAGGGGTCTGCAGGGGCCAACGTCCTGACTTCC. This translates into CASSLGQGSAGANVLTS.